This TCR beta chain was retrieved from a study of T cells after yellow fever vaccination. TCRdb redid the calling of the 5' RACE reads with MiXCR, one entry per CDR3 protein. This sample has 200,000 to 250,000 distinct CDR3 sequences, with about 3% found just once. The TCR was taken from a man aged 18 to 29 who received the YFV17D yellow fever vaccine. Sequencing was performed on CD4+ T cells sorted from PBMCs, taken 10 days after the yellow fever booster vaccination.

CDR3 coding DNA: TGTGCCAGCCAGCGACAGGGGATCACTGAAGCTTTCTTT. Protein: CASQRQGITEAFF. This chain links TRBV19 with TRBJ1-1, with 8 bases that match TRBD1. The J segment lost 4 bases and the V segment lost 9 bases, leaving 7 bases of the junction unmatched. Per the germline V gene, CDR1 is LNHDA and CDR2 is SQIVND (reference sequence). The length of the CDR3 is 13 residues.